One and the same sample provided the 6 T cell receptor beta chains below, sequenced in a study of blood T cell repertoires in COVID-19. Measured with immunoSEQ multiplex PCR; TCRdb has only the in-frame clones, and not every one. The sample lists around 340,000 clones, almost 90% occurring once. Sequencing input: PBMCs or T cells enriched from blood (not recorded which). The receptors come from a woman aged 25 to 39 who had been exposed to COVID-19.

The gene calls are TRBV5-6 and TRBJ1-4; tentative D call: TRBD1 (6 bases). CDR3 length equals 15 residues. Germline loops: CDR1 SGHDT, CDR2 YYEEEE. The germline V and J ends were trimmed by 4 bases and 3 bases, with 13 bases remaining between them. The DNA for the CDR3 is TGTGCCAGCAGCGCCACAGGGCAGGCTAATGAAAAACTGTTTTTT. This encodes CASSATGQANEKLFF.

V and J are TRBV11-2 and TRBJ2-7; 7 positions match TRBD2. With 3 bases clipped from V and 2 bases from J, the junction kept 1 base outside the gene matches. This CDR3 contains 13 residues. The V gene's germline CDR1 is SGHAT and CDR2 FQNNGV. In nucleotides, the CDR3 is TGTGCCAGCAGCTTGACTAGCCCCTACGAGCAGTACTTC. Residues: CASSLTSPYEQYF.

The chain uses TRBV19 and TRBJ1-5, with no clear D. V was cut by 3 bases and J by 0 bases, with 6 bases left in between. This CDR3 is built from 14 residues. CDR1 is LNHDA, CDR2 SQIVND, per germline (reference sequence). The DNA for the CDR3 is TGTGCCAGTAGTATCGGGTTTAGCAATCAGCCCCAGCATTTT. This codes for CASSIGFSNQPQHF.

Comments on this clone: One end of the junction is discordant with germline, which a read error may explain. The genes are TRBV7-7 and TRBJ2-5, with 12 bases aligning to TRBD2. CDR1 SSHAT and CDR2 FNYEAQ come from the germline V gene (reference sequence). The length of the CDR3 is 15 residues. In nucleotides, the CDR3 is TGTGCTAGCAGCTTTCGACTAGCGGGAGTGGAGACCCAGTACTTC. It codes for CASSFRLAGVETQYF.

In its sample, this clone was seen a few times. J is TRBJ2-1 and V is TRBV28; 7 nucleotides align to TRBD2. The CDR3 is 15 residues long. V was pared by 6 bases and J by 4 bases, with 9 bases of the junction left unmatched. Looked up from germline, CDR1 is MDHEN and CDR2 is SYDVKM. In DNA, the CDR3 is TGTGCCAGCAGCCTCGCGGGAGTCCCTTACAATGAGCAGTTCTTC. This codes for CASSLAGVPYNEQFF.

The genes are TRBV18 and TRBJ2-2; 7 bases map to TRBD2. V was clipped by 3 bases and J by 5 bases; unmatched bases: 6. The CDR3 runs 15 residues. Germline V CDR1 and CDR2: KGHSH, LQKENI. CDR3 sequence reads: CASSPSGGGTGELFF. The CDR3, as DNA: TGTGCCAGCTCACCGTCGGGAGGTGGTACCGGGGAGCTGTTTTTT.